The 8 T cell receptor beta chains listed next were all sequenced from one sample in a study of shared clonotypes between healthy human individuals. Here immunoSEQ multiplex PCR was the method, and the copy in TCRdb shows in-frame clones only, minus some. The data contain a few million clones, around 94% of them singletons. Sample: naive CD4+ T cells sorted from blood. Described subset: CD45RA+ positively selected. These receptors originate from a young man in good health.

The chain is built from TRBV7-2 and TRBJ1-6; possible D gene TRBD1, 5 bases. Deletions cut 2 bases from V and 6 bases from J, with 8 bases between. CDR3 size: 14 residues. Per germline, CDR1 SGHTA and CDR2 FQGNSA. DNA for the CDR3: TGTGCCAGCAGCTTAAGGGGTGTTAATTCACCCCTCCACTTT. It yields the protein CASSLRGVNSPLHF.

The V and J genes are TRBV18 and TRBJ2-1; no reliable D call. This CDR3 contains 11 residues. Germline V gives CDR1 KGHSH, CDR2 LQKENI. V lost 3 bases to trimming and J lost 7 bases, with 4 bases between them. The CDR3 DNA reads as TGTGCCAGCTCACCGACGAATGAGCAGTTCTTC. Amino acid sequence: CASSPTNEQFF.

The chain links TRBV12-5 to TRBJ2-2; 7 bases are a match to TRBD1. CDR1 is LGHNT and CDR2 is FRNRAP in the germline V gene. The V segment lost 1 base and the J segment 1 base; nucleotides outside the gene matches: 15. CDR3 size: 20 residues. CDR3 protein: CASGLAPSVGTALNTGELFF. The CDR3 DNA is TGTGCTAGTGGTTTGGCTCCGTCGGTTGGGACAGCCTTGAACACCGGGGAGCTGTTTTTT.

The chain carries TRBV29-1 and TRBJ2-5; TRBD1 aligns across 9 bases. The CDR3 covers 15 residues. V shed 5 bases and J 5 bases; nucleotides not matched to a gene: 12. Per the germline V gene, CDR1 is SQVTM and CDR2 is ANQGSEA. Here the CDR3 DNA reads TGCAGCGTTAGGACCGGGACAGGGAAGAGGGAGACCCAGTACTTC. This translates into CSVRTGTGKRETQYF.

A remark on this clone: Other DNA sequences in the sample encode the same CDR3. CDR3 sequence: CASSLGTVNTEAFF. The CDR3 DNA reads TGTGCCAGCAGCTTAGGGACCGTGAACACTGAAGCTTTCTTT. V usage is TRBV11-2 and J usage is TRBJ1-1, with D unclear. The germline V gene encodes CDR1 SGHAT and CDR2 FQNNGV. The CDR3 has 14 residues. V was cut by 1 base and J by 0 bases, with 6 bases left in between.

The chain is built from TRBV30 and TRBJ2-3; D perhaps matches TRBD1 (5 bases). V gave up 4 bases and J gave up 5 bases, with 10 bases separating them. This CDR3 comprises 12 residues. CDR1 is GTSNPN and CDR2 is SVGIG in the germline V gene (reference sequence). The CDR3 reads CAWTGSGDTQYF. CDR3 nucleotide sequence: TGTGCCTGGACAGGGTCAGGAGATACGCAGTATTTT.

V and J are TRBV27 and TRBJ2-5; D is uncertain. The CDR3 is 13 amino acids. V lost 6 bases and J 1 base, leaving 9 bases between the germline ends. Germline assignment: CDR1 MNHEY and CDR2 SMNVEV (reference sequence). CDR3 in amino acids: CASSPRSQETQYF. The CDR3 coding sequence is TGTGCCAGCAGCCCGAGGTCCCAAGAGACCCAGTACTTC.

This clone was counted only a few times. The chain carries TRBV5-6 and TRBJ2-2, with TRBD2 identical over 8 bases. After removal of 4 bases from V and 4 bases from J, the junction contained 6 bases not matched to a gene. This CDR3 has 15 residues. The germline CDR1 and CDR2 sequences are SGHDT and YYEEEE. CDR3 region: CASSPPTSVTGELFF. The CDR3 DNA sequence: TGTGCCAGCAGCCCCCCGACTAGCGTCACCGGGGAGCTGTTTTTT.